The rows below give T cell receptor beta chains drawn from one sample of a study of blood T cell repertoires in COVID-19. The data were produced by immunoSEQ multiplex PCR, yet TCRdb's version contains in-frame clones alone and is incomplete. Among about 220,000 clones listed, approximately 83% were seen once. The source material was PBMCs or T cells enriched from blood (not recorded which). The origin of the receptors is a woman in her thirties or forties with acute COVID-19. The CDR3 runs from the conserved cysteine through the conserved F or W. Fields, in order: clone size, V gene, D gene, J gene, CDR3 DNA, CDR3 protein. A D gene is named only where the DNA matches it firmly. For some rows the clone size is stated as once, few or many, or as a class when expanded; others skip it.

clone size: NA; V gene: TRBV24-1; D gene: TRBD2; J gene: TRBJ2-1; CDR3 DNA: TGTGCCACCAGTGATCCGAGCGGCCTCGGGGGGTACAATGAGCAGTTCTTC; CDR3 protein: CATSDPSGLGGYNEQFF
clone size: NA; V gene: TRBV19; D gene: NA; J gene: TRBJ1-4; CDR3 DNA: TGTGCCACCGCCCCAGGGATTAATGAAAAACTGTTTTTT; CDR3 protein: CATAPGINEKLFF
clone size: NA; V gene: TRBV5-1; D gene: TRBD1; J gene: TRBJ1-1; CDR3 DNA: TGCGCCAGCAGCCTATTGACAGGGAGAGTCACTGAAGCTTTCTTT; CDR3 protein: CASSLLTGRVTEAFF
clone size: NA; V gene: TRBV5-1; D gene: NA; J gene: TRBJ2-1; CDR3 DNA: TGCGCCAGCAGCTCGACAGGCTCGGGAGGTGAGCAGTTCTTC; CDR3 protein: CASSSTGSGGEQFF
clone size: NA; V gene: TRBV11-2; D gene: TRBD2; J gene: TRBJ2-7; CDR3 DNA: TGTGCCAGCAGCTCCCCGGGACTAAACGACTACGAGCAGTACTTC; CDR3 protein: CASSSPGLNDYEQYF
clone size: NA; V gene: TRBV5-6; D gene: TRBD1; J gene: TRBJ1-2; CDR3 DNA: TGTGCCAGCAGCGCAGGGCGGGACAGGGGTCCGCGCACCTTC; CDR3 protein: CASSAGRDRGPRTF
clone size: NA; V gene: TRBV28; D gene: NA; J gene: TRBJ2-2; CDR3 DNA: TGTGCCAGCAGTTCGAACAACGCAGCCGGGGAGCTGTTTTTT; CDR3 protein: CASSSNNAAGELFF
clone size: NA; V gene: TRBV7-2; D gene: TRBD2; J gene: TRBJ2-2; CDR3 DNA: TGTGCCAGCAGCCAGAGGGAGGGTACCGGGGAGCTGTTTTTT; CDR3 protein: CASSQREGTGELFF
clone size: NA; V gene: TRBV3-1/TRBV3-2; D gene: TRBD2; J gene: TRBJ2-7; CDR3 DNA: TGTGCCAGCAGCCCGGGCGGGAGCGGGAGGGTGAGAGAGCAGTACTTC; CDR3 protein: CASSPGGSGRVREQYF
clone size: NA; V gene: TRBV10-3; D gene: NA; J gene: TRBJ2-7; CDR3 DNA: TGTGCCATCAGTGGTACCCGGGAGCAGTACTTC; CDR3 protein: CAISGTREQYF
clone size: NA; V gene: TRBV14; D gene: TRBD2; J gene: TRBJ2-1; CDR3 DNA: TGTGCCAGCACTAGCGGGATCTACAATGAGCAGTTCTTC; CDR3 protein: CASTSGIYNEQFF
clone size: NA; V gene: TRBV12-2; D gene: NA; J gene: TRBJ2-3; CDR3 DNA: TGTGCAAGTCGCCCAGCGGGGGGCAGCACAGATACGCAGTATTTT; CDR3 protein: CASRPAGGSTDTQYF
clone size: NA; V gene: TRBV12-3/TRBV12-4; D gene: NA; J gene: TRBJ1-5; CDR3 DNA: TGTGCCAGCAGCTCGGACAGAAATCAGCCCCAGCATTTT; CDR3 protein: CASSSDRNQPQHF
clone size: once; V gene: TRBV5-4; D gene: TRBD2; J gene: TRBJ2-7; CDR3 DNA: TGTGCCAGCAGCCCGACTAGCGGACCTGTGGACGAGCAGTACTTC; CDR3 protein: CASSPTSGPVDEQYF
clone size: NA; V gene: TRBV19; D gene: NA; J gene: TRBJ1-1; CDR3 DNA: TGTGCCAGTAGTATAAGTCGGACGGGGATTACTGAAGCTTTCTTT; CDR3 protein: CASSISRTGITEAFF
clone size: NA; V gene: TRBV2; D gene: TRBD2; J gene: TRBJ2-7; CDR3 DNA: TGTGCCAGTTCTAGCGGAACCTACGAGCAGTACTTC; CDR3 protein: CASSSGTYEQYF
clone size: NA; V gene: TRBV19; D gene: NA; J gene: TRBJ1-1; CDR3 DNA: TGTGCCAGTACACCTTATCCGGGCACGGGAGCACACACTGAAGCTTTCTTT; CDR3 protein: CASTPYPGTGAHTEAFF
clone size: few; V gene: TRBV10-3; D gene: TRBD1; J gene: TRBJ2-4; CDR3 DNA: TGTGCCATCAGTGAGTCAGGGACAGGGAGGATGGGGTCACAGTACTTC; CDR3 protein: CAISESGTGRMGSQYF
clone size: NA; V gene: TRBV15; D gene: NA; J gene: TRBJ2-7; CDR3 DNA: TGTGCCACCAGCCGAGCAGGGTCACATTGGGACGAGCAGTACTTC; CDR3 protein: CATSRAGSHWDEQYF
clone size: few; V gene: TRBV3-1/TRBV3-2; D gene: NA; J gene: TRBJ1-6; CDR3 DNA: TGTGCCAGCAGCCAAGGATCTAGCTCCTATAATTCACCCCTCCACTTT; CDR3 protein: CASSQGSSSYNSPLHF
clone size: NA; V gene: TRBV27; D gene: NA; J gene: TRBJ2-2; CDR3 DNA: TGTGCCAGCAGTTTTGGAGGTGCCGGGGAGCTGTTTTTT; CDR3 protein: CASSFGGAGELFF
clone size: NA; V gene: TRBV5-5; D gene: NA; J gene: TRBJ2-2; CDR3 DNA: TGTGCCAGCATCACTACACCGGGGAACACCGGGGAGCTGTTTTTT; CDR3 protein: CASITTPGNTGELFF
clone size: NA; V gene: TRBV16; D gene: TRBD1; J gene: TRBJ1-1; CDR3 DNA: TGTGCCAGCAGCCATGGACAGGGGAAGAGGACTGAAGCTTTCTTT; CDR3 protein: CASSHGQGKRTEAFF
clone size: NA; V gene: TRBV2; D gene: NA; J gene: TRBJ2-7; CDR3 DNA: TGTGCCAGCTCAGACTACGAGCAGTACTTC; CDR3 protein: CASSDYEQYF
clone size: NA; V gene: TRBV19; D gene: TRBD1; J gene: TRBJ1-4; CDR3 DNA: TGTGCCAGTAGTAGACCGGGACAGGGGAGTGAAAAACTGTTTTTT; CDR3 protein: CASSRPGQGSEKLFF
clone size: NA; V gene: TRBV14; D gene: TRBD1; J gene: TRBJ1-1; CDR3 DNA: TGTGCCAGCAGCCAGCGACAGGGGGCTTACACTGAAGCTTTCTTT; CDR3 protein: CASSQRQGAYTEAFF
clone size: once; V gene: TRBV3-1/TRBV3-2; D gene: NA; J gene: TRBJ2-1; CDR3 DNA: TGTGCCAGCAGTTTAAGGGAGTCCTACAATGAGCAGTTCTTC; CDR3 protein: CASSLRESYNEQFF
clone size: NA; V gene: TRBV4-3; D gene: NA; J gene: TRBJ1-4; CDR3 DNA: TGCGCCAGCAGCCAAGAAAGCACTAATGAAAAACTGTTTTTT; CDR3 protein: CASSQESTNEKLFF
clone size: NA; V gene: TRBV4-2; D gene: NA; J gene: TRBJ2-1; CDR3 DNA: TGTGCCAGCAGCCAAGATTTGACGGGGAATGAGCAGTTCTTC; CDR3 protein: CASSQDLTGNEQFF
clone size: once; V gene: TRBV5-1; D gene: TRBD2; J gene: TRBJ2-7; CDR3 DNA: TGCGCCAGCAGCTTGGGCGGGGGAAGCCGGCTCCCTGGCGAGCAGTACTTC; CDR3 protein: CASSLGGGSRLPGEQYF
clone size: NA; V gene: TRBV4-3; D gene: TRBD1; J gene: TRBJ1-3; CDR3 DNA: TGCGCCAGCAGCTCCGACAGGGCCCACTCTGGAAACACCATATATTTT; CDR3 protein: CASSSDRAHSGNTIYF